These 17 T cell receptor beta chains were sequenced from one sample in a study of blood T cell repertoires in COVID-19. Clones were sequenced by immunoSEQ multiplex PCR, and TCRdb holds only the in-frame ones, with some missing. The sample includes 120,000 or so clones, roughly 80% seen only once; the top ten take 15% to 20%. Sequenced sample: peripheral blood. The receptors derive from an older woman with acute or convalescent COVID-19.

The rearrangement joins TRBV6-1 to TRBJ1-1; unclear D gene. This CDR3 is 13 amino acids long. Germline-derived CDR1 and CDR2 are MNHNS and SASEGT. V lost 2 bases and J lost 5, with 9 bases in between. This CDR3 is CASSESLRTEAFF. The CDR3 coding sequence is TGTGCCAGCAGTGAATCCCTGAGGACTGAAGCTTTCTTT.

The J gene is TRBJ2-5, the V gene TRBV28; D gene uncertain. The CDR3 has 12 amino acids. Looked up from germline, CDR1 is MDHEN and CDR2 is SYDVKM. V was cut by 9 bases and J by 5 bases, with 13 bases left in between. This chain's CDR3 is CASQSPGETQYF. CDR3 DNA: TGTGCCAGTCAGTCACCCGGGGAGACCCAGTACTTC.

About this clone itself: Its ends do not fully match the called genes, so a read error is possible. The CDR3 coding sequence is TGTGCTAGCAGCCTGGGACAGGGGGCTCTAGAGGAGCAGTTCTTC. Translating gives CASSLGQGALEEQFF. The V and J genes are TRBV7-7 and TRBJ2-1, with 12 bases aligning to TRBD1. The CDR3 contains 15 residues. Germline lookup yields CDR1 SSHAT and CDR2 FNYEAQ (reference sequence).

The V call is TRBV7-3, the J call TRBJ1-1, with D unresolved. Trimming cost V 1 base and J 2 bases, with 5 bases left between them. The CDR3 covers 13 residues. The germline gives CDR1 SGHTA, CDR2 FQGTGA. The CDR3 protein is CASSLNRNTEAFF. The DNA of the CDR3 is TGTGCCAGCAGCTTAAACAGAAACACTGAAGCTTTCTTT.

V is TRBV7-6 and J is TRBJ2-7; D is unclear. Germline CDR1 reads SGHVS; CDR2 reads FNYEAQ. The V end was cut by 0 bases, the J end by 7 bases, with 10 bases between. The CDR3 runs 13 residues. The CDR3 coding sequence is TGTGCCAGCAGCTTAGCGACTCTCGGGGAGCAGTACTTC. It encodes CASSLATLGEQYF.

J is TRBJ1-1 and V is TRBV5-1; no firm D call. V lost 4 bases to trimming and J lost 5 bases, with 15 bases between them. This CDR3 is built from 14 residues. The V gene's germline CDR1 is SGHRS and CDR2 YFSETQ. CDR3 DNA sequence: TGCGCCAGCAGCCGCGACCTCCCGGGGACTGAAGCTTTCTTT. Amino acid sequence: CASSRDLPGTEAFF.

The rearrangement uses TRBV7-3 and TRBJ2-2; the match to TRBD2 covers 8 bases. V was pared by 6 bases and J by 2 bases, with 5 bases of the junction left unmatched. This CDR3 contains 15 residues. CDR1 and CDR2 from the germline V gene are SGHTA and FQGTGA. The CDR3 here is CASRLSGVNTGELFF. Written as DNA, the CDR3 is TGTGCCAGCAGGCTTAGCGGGGTCAACACCGGGGAGCTGTTTTTT.

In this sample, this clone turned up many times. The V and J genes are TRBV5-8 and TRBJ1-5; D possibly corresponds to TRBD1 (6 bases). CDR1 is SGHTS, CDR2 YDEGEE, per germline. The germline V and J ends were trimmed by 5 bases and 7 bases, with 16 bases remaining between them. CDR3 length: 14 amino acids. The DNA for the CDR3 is TGTGCCAGCAGTCCGGGACAACACCCCCAGCCCCAGCATTTT. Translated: CASSPGQHPQPQHF.

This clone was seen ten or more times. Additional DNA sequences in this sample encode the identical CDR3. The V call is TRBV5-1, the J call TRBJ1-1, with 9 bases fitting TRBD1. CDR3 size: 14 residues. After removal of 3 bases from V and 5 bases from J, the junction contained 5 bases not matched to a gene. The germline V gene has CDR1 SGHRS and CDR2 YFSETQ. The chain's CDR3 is CASSSGQGGTEAFF. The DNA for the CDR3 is TGCGCCAGCAGCTCGGGACAGGGTGGGACTGAAGCTTTCTTT. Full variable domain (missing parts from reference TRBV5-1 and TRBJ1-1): KAGVTQTPRYLIKTRGQQVTLSCSPISGHRSVSWYQQTPGQGLQFLFEYFSETQRNKGNFPGRFSGRQFSNSRSEMNVSTLELGDSALYLCASSSGQGGTEAFFGQGTRLTVV.

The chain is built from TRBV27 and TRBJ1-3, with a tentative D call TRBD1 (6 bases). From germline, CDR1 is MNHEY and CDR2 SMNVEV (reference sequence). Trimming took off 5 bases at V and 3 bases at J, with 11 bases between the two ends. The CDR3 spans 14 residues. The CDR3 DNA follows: TGTGCCAGCAGTCCACAGGGCGGTGGAAACACCATATATTTT. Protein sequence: CASSPQGGGNTIYF.

In DNA, the CDR3 is TGTGCCAGCAGCCAAGAAGCCATAGCAGGGTCGGATTCACCCCTCCACTTT. It codes for CASSQEAIAGSDSPLHF. The chain has TRBV4-2 and TRBJ1-6, with a weak D call TRBD1 (5 bases). With 0 bases removed from V and 8 bases from J, the gap between germline ends came to 17 bases. Germline V gene sequence: CDR1 LGHNA, CDR2 YNFKEQ. This CDR3 spans 17 amino acids.

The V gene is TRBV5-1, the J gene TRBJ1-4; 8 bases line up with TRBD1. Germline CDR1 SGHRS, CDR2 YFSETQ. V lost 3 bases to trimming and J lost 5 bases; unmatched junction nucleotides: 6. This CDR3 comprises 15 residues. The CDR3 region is CASSSLRTGNEKLFF. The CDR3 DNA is TGCGCCAGCAGCTCGTTGAGGACAGGGAATGAAAAACTGTTTTTT.

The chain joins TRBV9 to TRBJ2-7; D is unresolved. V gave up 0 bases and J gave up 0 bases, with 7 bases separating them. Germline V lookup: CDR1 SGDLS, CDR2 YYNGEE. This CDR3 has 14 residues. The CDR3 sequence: CASSVAQISYEQYF. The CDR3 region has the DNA TGTGCCAGCAGCGTAGCACAGATCTCCTACGAGCAGTACTTC.

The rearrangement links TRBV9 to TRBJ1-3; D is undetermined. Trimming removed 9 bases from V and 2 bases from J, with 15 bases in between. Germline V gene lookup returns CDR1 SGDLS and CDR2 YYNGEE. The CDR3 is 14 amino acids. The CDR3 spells CATGVGETGNTIYF. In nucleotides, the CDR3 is TGTGCCACCGGGGTCGGGGAAACTGGAAACACCATATATTTT.

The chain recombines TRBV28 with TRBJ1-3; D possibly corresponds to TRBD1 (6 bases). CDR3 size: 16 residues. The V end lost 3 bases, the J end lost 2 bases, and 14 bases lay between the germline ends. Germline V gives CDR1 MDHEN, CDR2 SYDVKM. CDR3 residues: CASSLGPGQTGNTIYF. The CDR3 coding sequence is TGTGCCAGCAGTTTGGGTCCGGGACAAACTGGAAACACCATATATTTT.

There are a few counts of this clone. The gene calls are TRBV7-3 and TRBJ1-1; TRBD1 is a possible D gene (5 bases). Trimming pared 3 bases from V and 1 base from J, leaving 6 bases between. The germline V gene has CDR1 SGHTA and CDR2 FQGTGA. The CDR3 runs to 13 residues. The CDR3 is CASSLTENTEAFF. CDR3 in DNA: TGTGCCAGCAGCTTGACAGAGAACACTGAAGCTTTCTTT.

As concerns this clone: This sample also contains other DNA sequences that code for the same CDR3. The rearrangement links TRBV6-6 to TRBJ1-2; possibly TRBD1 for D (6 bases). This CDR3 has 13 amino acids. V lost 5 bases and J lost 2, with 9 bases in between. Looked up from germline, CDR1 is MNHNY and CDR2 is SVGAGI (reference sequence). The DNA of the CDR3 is TGTGCCAGCAGTGATACAGGGAACTATGGCTACACCTTC. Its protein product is CASSDTGNYGYTF.